These T cell receptor beta chains were read from a single sample in a study of cytomegalovirus exposure and HLA in healthy donors. Method: immunoSEQ multiplex PCR; TCRdb's copy keeps in-frame clones and lacks some. The repertoire has 100,000 to 150,000 clones, over 65% of them found once; the top ten carry about 6%. The sequenced material came from PBMCs. The receptors shown here come from a woman aged 35 to 49 in good health and CMV-seronegative. Each CDR3 is given with its conserved first and last residue. The D gene is left open where the match is weak. The listing skips clone size in some rows; elsewhere it reads once, few, many or a size class.

TRBJ2-4 | NA | NA | TRBV5-8 | CASSLVEAKNIQYF | TGTGCCAGCAGCTTGGTAGAAGCCAAAAACATTCAGTACTTC
TRBJ2-7 | TRBD2 | NA | TRBV27 | CASSFAAGGMYEQYF | TGTGCCAGCAGTTTTGCCGCGGGAGGGATGTACGAGCAGTACTTC
TRBJ1-2 | TRBD1 | NA | TRBV7-9 | CASSFRDRGTGYGYTF | TGTGCCAGCAGCTTTCGGGACAGGGGAACAGGCTATGGCTACACCTTC
TRBJ2-4 | NA | NA | TRBV19 | CASSLGLRTENIQYF | TGTGCCAGTAGTCTCGGTCTCCGGACAGAAAACATTCAGTACTTC
TRBJ2-1 | TRBD1 | NA | TRBV7-2 | CASSSTYDRVNEQFF | TGTGCCAGCAGCTCAACGTACGACAGGGTTAATGAGCAGTTCTTC
TRBJ2-2 | TRBD1 | NA | TRBV7-2 | CASRGTGGAGTGELFF | TGTGCCAGCCGGGGGACAGGGGGCGCCGGTACCGGGGAGCTGTTTTTT
TRBJ2-5 | TRBD1 | NA | TRBV5-1 | CASSRTGGQETQYF | TGCGCCAGCAGCCGAACAGGGGGCCAAGAGACCCAGTACTTC
TRBJ2-7 | TRBD1 | NA | TRBV19 | CASSTGTAPYEQYF | TGTGCCAGTAGTACGGGGACAGCACCCTACGAGCAGTACTTC
TRBJ2-1 | NA | NA | TRBV7-9 | CASSLAGSSYNEQFF | TGTGCCAGCAGCTTAGCCGGGAGCTCCTACAATGAGCAGTTCTTC
TRBJ2-1 | NA | once | TRBV28 | CASSLTYNEQFF | TGTGCCAGCAGCCTCACATACAATGAGCAGTTCTTC
TRBJ2-3 | NA | NA | TRBV27 | CASSLDGASTDTQYF | TGTGCCAGCAGTTTAGACGGAGCCAGCACAGATACGCAGTATTTT
TRBJ1-2 | NA | NA | TRBV4-1 | CASSQGGRDRYTF | TGCGCCAGCAGCCAAGGGGGGCGCGACCGCTACACCTTC
TRBJ2-7 | TRBD2 | NA | TRBV28 | CASSVGGSVEQYF | TGTGCCAGCAGTGTAGGCGGGAGCGTAGAGCAGTACTTC
TRBJ2-7 | TRBD1 | NA | TRBV29-1 | CSGRQGTSYEQYF | TGCAGCGGTCGACAGGGGACCTCCTACGAGCAGTACTTC
TRBJ1-1 | TRBD1 | NA | TRBV9 | CASSVSGTGGTEAFF | TGTGCCAGCAGCGTCTCCGGGACAGGGGGTACTGAAGCTTTCTTT
TRBJ2-3 | NA | NA | TRBV15 | CATSRDAGTQYF | TGTGCCACCAGCAGAGACGCGGGGACGCAGTATTTT
TRBJ2-1 | TRBD1 | NA | TRBV5-6 | CASSIDRGGEQFF | TGTGCCAGCAGCATTGACAGGGGAGGTGAGCAGTTCTTC
TRBJ2-3 | NA | few | TRBV7-9 | CASSFNSADTQYF | TGTGCCAGCAGCTTCAATAGCGCAGATACGCAGTATTTT
TRBJ1-1 | NA | NA | TRBV18 | CASSQQGIAEAFF | TGTGCCAGCTCACAACAGGGTATCGCTGAAGCTTTCTTT
TRBJ2-7 | TRBD2 | few | TRBV5-1 | CASSLGLAGSYEQYF | TGCGCCAGCAGCCTTGGACTAGCGGGATCCTACGAGCAGTACTTC
TRBJ2-2 | TRBD2 | NA | TRBV7-2 | CASRVVGEGRTGELFF | TGTGCCAGCAGGGTTGTGGGGGAGGGCCGCACCGGGGAGCTGTTTTTT
TRBJ2-1 | TRBD1 | NA | TRBV5-1 | CASSTGQGIDEQFF | TGCGCCAGCAGTACGGGACAGGGGATCGATGAGCAGTTCTTC
TRBJ2-2 | TRBD2 | NA | TRBV10-2 | CASSGLAGGGVNTGELFF | TGCGCCAGCAGCGGACTAGCGGGAGGGGGCGTTAACACCGGGGAGCTGTTTTTT
TRBJ2-7 | NA | few | TRBV6-1 | CASIHDSSYEQYF | TGTGCCAGCATTCATGACAGCTCCTACGAGCAGTACTTC
TRBJ1-1 | NA | NA | TRBV28 | CASSLPEWSDTEAFF | TGTGCCAGCAGTCTCCCTGAGTGGAGCGACACTGAAGCTTTCTTT
TRBJ2-1 | TRBD2 | NA | TRBV5-1 | CASSLGSGREEQFF | TGCGCCAGCAGCTTGGGGAGCGGGAGGGAAGAGCAGTTCTTC
TRBJ2-1 | TRBD2 | few | TRBV14 | CASSQSSGSSYNEQFF | TGTGCCAGCAGCCAATCTAGCGGGAGCTCCTACAATGAGCAGTTCTTC
TRBJ2-7 | NA | NA | TRBV7-2 | CASSFISYEQYF | TGTGCCAGCAGCTTTATTTCCTACGAGCAGTACTTC
TRBJ2-4 | NA | NA | TRBV19 | CASSHDTRIAKNIQYF | TGTGCCAGTAGCCATGACACACGGATAGCCAAAAACATTCAGTACTTC
TRBJ2-1 | NA | NA | TRBV27 | CASSLGAEQFF | TGTGCCAGCAGTTTAGGAGCCGAGCAGTTCTTC
TRBJ2-7 | NA | once | TRBV27 | CASSPGTRVYEQYF | TGTGCCAGCAGCCCCGGGACACGTGTGTACGAGCAGTACTTC
TRBJ2-5 | NA | NA | TRBV5-1 | CASMRASGQETQYF | TGCGCCAGCATGAGGGCCTCGGGGCAAGAGACCCAGTACTTC
TRBJ1-4 | NA | NA | TRBV7-2 | CASSLGGRIGSLMFF | TGTGCCAGCAGCTTAGGAGGCAGAATCGGTTCCTTAATGTTTTTT
TRBJ2-7 | TRBD1 | NA | TRBV19 | CASSIRPGGYEQYF | TGTGCCAGTAGTATTAGACCAGGGGGATACGAGCAGTACTTC
TRBJ2-1 | TRBD2 | NA | TRBV4-3 | CASSQEDIASGDNNEQFF | TGCGCCAGCAGCCAGGAAGATATTGCTAGCGGAGATAACAATGAGCAGTTCTTC
TRBJ1-2 | NA | NA | TRBV7-2 | CASSLGRAGRYGYTF | TGTGCCAGCAGCTTAGGTCGGGCAGGGCGGTATGGCTACACCTTC
TRBJ1-1 | NA | NA | TRBV18 | CASSPTGNTEAFF | TGTGCCAGCTCACCCACAGGGAACACTGAAGCTTTCTTC
TRBJ1-6 | TRBD1 | NA | TRBV10-3 | CAISLRSTGDGSPLHF | TGTGCCATCAGCCTCAGATCGACAGGGGACGGTTCACCCCTCCACTTT
TRBJ2-5 | TRBD2 | NA | TRBV15 | CATSREKGLAEETQYF | TGTGCCACCAGCAGAGAGAAGGGACTAGCGGAGGAGACCCAGTACTTC
TRBJ2-7 | NA | NA | TRBV7-8 | CASIPLTGLRGEQYF | TGTGCCAGCATTCCCCTTACAGGGTTACGCGGCGAGCAGTACTTC
TRBJ1-5 | NA | NA | TRBV5-1 | CASSHLGGKWPQHF | TGCGCCAGCAGCCACCTCGGGGGTAAATGGCCCCAGCATTTT
TRBJ2-1 | TRBD2 | NA | TRBV6-6 | CASSKLAGGGSGEQFF | TGTGCCAGCAGTAAATTAGCGGGAGGAGGATCGGGTGAGCAGTTCTTC
TRBJ2-2 | NA | NA | TRBV19 | CASSIVAFGTGELFF | TGTGCCAGTAGTATCGTAGCGTTTGGCACCGGGGAGCTGTTTTTT
TRBJ1-5 | NA | few | TRBV6-6 | CASKLTKYQPQHF | TGTGCCTCCAAACTTACCAAATATCAGCCCCAGCATTTT
TRBJ2-2 | TRBD1 | NA | TRBV19 | CASSISGTGGATGELFF | TGTGCCAGTAGTATATCTGGGACAGGGGGGGCTACCGGGGAGCTGTTTTTT
TRBJ1-2 | TRBD1 | NA | TRBV7-2 | CASSLEPGGAGGYTF | TGTGCCAGCAGCTTAGAGCCAGGGGGCGCGGGTGGCTACACCTTC
TRBJ2-1 | TRBD2 | NA | TRBV27 | CASMALAGLAYNEQFF | TGTGCCAGCATGGCCCTAGCGGGACTAGCCTACAATGAGCAGTTCTTC
TRBJ1-4 | TRBD1 | once | TRBV5-1 | CASSPGLTGEVEKLFF | TGCGCCAGCAGCCCCGGTTTGACAGGGGAGGTCGAAAAACTGTTTTTT
TRBJ2-1 | NA | NA | TRBV2 | CASSSGYSSYNEQFF | TGTGCCAGCAGTAGCGGATATAGCTCCTACAATGAGCAGTTCTTC
TRBJ2-5 | NA | NA | TRBV15 | CATSRDPPGTQYF | TGTGCCACCAGCAGAGACCCTCCGGGGACCCAGTACTTC
TRBJ2-4 | TRBD2 | NA | TRBV28 | CASSLLAGGAYWSKNSQYF | TGTGCCAGCAGTCTGTTAGCGGGAGGGGCCTATTGGTCCAAAAACAGTCAGTACTTC
TRBJ2-2 | TRBD2 | NA | TRBV30 | CAWGGLAGVGTGELFF | TGTGCCTGGGGGGGACTAGCGGGAGTGGGCACCGGGGAGCTGTTTTTT
TRBJ1-6 | TRBD1 | NA | TRBV2 | CATGQGRVYSPLHF | TGTGCCACGGGACAGGGGAGGGTTTATTCACCCCTCCACTTT